These 15 T cell receptor beta chains came from one sample sequenced in a study of cytomegalovirus exposure and HLA in healthy donors. Assay used: immunoSEQ multiplex PCR; TCRdb lists only in-frame clones, some missing. The sample has around 300,000 clones, approximately 88% seen once; the top ten hold around 0.96%. The source material was PBMCs. Receptors were obtained from a man aged 25-45 years in good health and CMV-seronegative.

This clone was seen just once. J is TRBJ2-2 and V is TRBV5-4, with D possibly matching TRBD2 (6 bases). Per the germline V gene, CDR1 is SGHNT and CDR2 is YYREEE (reference sequence). There are 15 residues in the CDR3. The V gene lost 5 bases and the J gene lost 0 bases, with 11 bases spanning the gap. CDR3 amino acids: CASSRGLTNTGELFF. DNA of the CDR3: TGTGCCAGCAGTCGGGGACTTACGAACACCGGGGAGCTGTTTTTT.

The chain joins TRBV5-4 to TRBJ2-1; the match to TRBD2 covers 8 bases. The J segment lost 8 bases and the V segment lost 4 bases, leaving 8 bases of the junction unmatched. CDR3 length: 14 amino acids. Germline assignment: CDR1 SGHNT and CDR2 YYREEE (reference sequence). Here the CDR3 reads CASSISGTRYEQFF. The CDR3, as DNA: TGTGCCAGCAGCATAAGCGGGACTAGATATGAGCAGTTCTTC.

The chain combines TRBV4-2 with TRBJ1-5; D is possibly TRBD1 (6 bases). This CDR3 has 16 residues. Germline CDR1 and CDR2: LGHNA and YNFKEQ. Trimming left V 1 base short and J 1 base short, with 11 bases between. The CDR3 sequence is CASSQGGGLSNQPQHF. The CDR3 DNA reads TGTGCCAGCAGCCAAGGGGGGGGCTTGAGCAATCAGCCCCAGCATTTT.

The chain uses TRBV6-1 and TRBJ1-1; 9 positions match TRBD1. CDR3 length: 20 amino acids. Trimming took 1 base from V and 0 from J; bases not matched to a gene: 15. CDR1 and CDR2 from the germline V gene are MNHNS and SASEGT. CDR3 amino acids: CASSEDNTGQGVYMNTEAFF. Written as DNA, the CDR3 is TGTGCCAGCAGTGAAGATAATACGGGACAGGGAGTGTATATGAACACTGAAGCTTTCTTT.

This chain links TRBV2 with TRBJ2-4, with 12 bases that match TRBD1. This CDR3 has 17 residues. With 6 bases clipped from V and 1 base from J, the junction kept 7 bases outside the gene matches. Per the germline V gene, CDR1 is SNHLY and CDR2 is FYNNEI. The CDR3, as DNA: TGTGCCAGCAGCGCGGGACAGGGGGCTGGGGCCAAAAACATTCAGTACTTC. It is translated as CASSAGQGAGAKNIQYF.

This chain links TRBV5-4 with TRBJ2-7; TRBD2 agrees at 8 bases. The V and J ends lost 0 bases and 7 bases, in that order; junction bases with no gene match: 6. CDR1 and CDR2 (germline): SGHNT, YYREEE (reference sequence). This CDR3 region has 14 residues. The CDR3 loop is CASSLAAGVGEQYF. The CDR3 coding sequence is TGTGCCAGCAGCTTGGCAGCGGGGGTGGGGGAGCAGTACTTC.

This chain connects TRBV29-1 to TRBJ1-2; D is possibly TRBD1 (6 bases). The CDR3 loop spans 14 amino acids. CDR1 is SQVTM, CDR2 ANQGSEA, per germline. V dropped 4 bases and J dropped 2 bases, with 14 bases sitting between them. The CDR3 sequence: CSVAPRGSNYGYTF. The CDR3 DNA reads as TGCAGCGTTGCACCAAGGGGGTCCAACTATGGCTACACCTTC.

The genes are TRBV10-3 and TRBJ2-1; 7 bases align to TRBD1. V shed 8 bases and J 0 bases; nucleotides not matched to a gene: 13. CDR3 length equals 17 residues. Germline-derived CDR1 and CDR2 are ENHRY and SYGVKD. The CDR3 reads CAIGSTGEQYSYNEQFF. The DNA of the CDR3 is TGTGCCATCGGATCTACAGGGGAACAGTACTCCTACAATGAGCAGTTCTTC.

This clone appeared a few times. The rearrangement uses TRBV5-1 and TRBJ1-1, with D possibly TRBD1 on 5 matching bases. In germline, CDR1 is SGHRS, CDR2 YFSETQ. The CDR3 has 12 residues. Trimming took off 7 bases at V and 7 bases at J, with 14 bases between the two ends. DNA for the CDR3: TGCGCCAGCGGCGGGGGGTACGGTGAAGCTTTCTTT. It yields the protein CASGGGYGEAFF.

This sequence joins TRBV6-5 and TRBJ2-1; 9 bases are shared with TRBD1. V shed 5 bases and J 5 bases; nucleotides not matched to a gene: 7. Germline CDR1 is MNHEY and CDR2 is SVGAGI. The CDR3 covers 15 residues. The CDR3 here is CASSRANRGHNEQFF. Here the CDR3 DNA reads TGTGCCAGCAGTCGAGCAAACAGGGGGCACAATGAGCAGTTCTTC.

The chain carries TRBV4-1 and TRBJ2-1, with a tentative D call TRBD2 (7 bases). CDR3 length: 16 amino acids. V shed 1 base and J shed 2 bases, with 12 bases lying between them. Germline CDR1 is MGHRA and CDR2 is YSYEKL. The CDR3 sequence is CASSQVWEGAYNEQFF. CDR3 DNA sequence: TGCGCCAGCAGCCAAGTTTGGGAGGGGGCCTACAATGAGCAGTTCTTC.

This chain joins TRBV21-1 and TRBJ1-2; the D call of TRBD1 is as the table states it, not checked on the DNA. TRBV21-1 is listed as a pseudogene. This CDR3 has 18 residues. CDR3 region: CASSKERLDRGDGYGYTF. DNA for the CDR3: TGTGCCAGCAGCAAAGAGAGGTTGGACAGGGGTGACGGCTATGGCTACACCTTC.

Turning to this clone: Additional DNA sequences in this sample encode the identical CDR3. The rearrangement uses TRBV5-1 and TRBJ1-1; D gene unclear. The CDR3 sequence is 13 residues long. Per the germline V gene, CDR1 is SGHRS and CDR2 is YFSETQ. The V and J ends lost 0 bases and 2 bases respectively, with 5 bases between them. CDR3 DNA sequence: TGCGCCAGCAGCTTGGTCTCTAACACTGAAGCTTTCTTT. Its protein is CASSLVSNTEAFF.

This CDR3 is CAISDSGAKNIQYF. The CDR3 DNA follows: TGTGCCATCAGTGATTCAGGGGCCAAAAACATTCAGTACTTC. This sequence joins TRBV10-3 and TRBJ2-4, with a possible D match to TRBD1 (5 bases). Germline V lookup: CDR1 ENHRY, CDR2 SYGVKD. Trimming cost V 3 bases and J 1 base, with 7 bases left between them. The CDR3 is 14 residues long.

This chain joins TRBV4-1 and TRBJ2-1, with D possibly being TRBD1 (5 bases). Trimming pared 3 bases from V and 7 bases from J, leaving 16 bases between. CDR1 is MGHRA and CDR2 is YSYEKL in the germline V gene. The CDR3 length is 15 residues. CDR3 region: CASSQAPGRVNEQFF. For the CDR3, the DNA is TGCGCCAGCAGCCAGGCCCCTGGCAGGGTTAATGAGCAGTTCTTC.